These T cell receptor beta chains were read from a single sample in a study of preoperative IRX-2 immunotherapy in early breast cancer. TCRdb's table, derived via immunoSEQ multiplex PCR, lists solely in-frame clones and lacks some. Of roughly 93,000 clones in the sample, just over 85% were seen once. The sample consisted of tumor tissue, taken after IRX-2 immunotherapy. The receptors were sampled from a human donor with breast cancer. The CDR3 runs from the conserved cysteine through the conserved F or W. A D gene is named only where the DNA matches it firmly. Rows give clone size only sometimes, using once, few, many, or a class for an expanded clone.

clone_size,d_call,v_call,j_call,cdr3_aa,cdr3_nt
few,.,TRBV7-7,TRBJ1-5,CASSLSYGRTNQPQHF,TGTGCCAGCAGCTTAAGTTACGGACGGACAAATCAGCCCCAGCATTTT
.,.,TRBV7-2,TRBJ1-4,CASSLYGNEKLFF,TGTGCCAGCAGCTTATATGGTAATGAAAAACTGTTTTTT
.,TRBD1,TRBV19,TRBJ1-1,CASSSAGTGYTEAFF,TGTGCCAGTAGTTCAGCCGGGACAGGGTACACTGAAGCTTTCTTT
.,TRBD2,TRBV6-8,TRBJ2-7,CAISTSGGLYEQYF,TGTGCCATCAGTACTAGCGGGGGGCTCTACGAGCAGTACTTC
.,TRBD1,TRBV29-1,TRBJ2-1,CSVELYVRGNEQFF,TGCAGCGTTGAGCTCTACGTCAGGGGGAATGAGCAGTTCTTC
.,TRBD1,TRBV2,TRBJ2-5,CASSPDRGRQETQYF,TGTGCCAGCAGTCCAGACAGGGGGCGTCAAGAGACCCAGTACTTC
once,TRBD2,TRBV29-1,TRBJ2-5,CSVDALAGGKVQYF,TGCAGCGTTGACGCCCTAGCGGGGGGTAAGGTCCAGTACTTC
.,.,TRBV5-1,TRBJ2-1,CASRPLNLGLGEQFF,TGCGCCAGCAGGCCCCTTAACCTGGGCCTGGGTGAGCAGTTCTTC
.,.,TRBV19,TRBJ2-5,CASSIGPAQETQYF,TGTGCCAGTAGTATAGGGCCAGCCCAAGAGACCCAGTACTTC
.,.,TRBV6-8,TRBJ1-4,CASSGPPRGEKLFF,TGTGCCAGCAGCGGACCCCCTCGGGGAGAAAAACTGTTTTTT
.,.,TRBV7-1,TRBJ2-1,CASSSTRNNEQFF,TGTGCCAGCAGCTCGACTAGGAACAATGAGCAGTTCTTC
.,TRBD1,TRBV6-8,TRBJ1-1,CASSVDRVGSKAFF,TGTGCCAGCAGTGTTGACAGGGTAGGCTCTAAAGCTTTCTTT